Shown below are 21 T cell receptor beta chains from a single sample sequenced in a study of T-cell reconstitution after alpha-beta-depleted transplantation in children. Preparing the TCRbeta library involved the use of unique molecular identifiers. One entry per CDR3 protein results from TCRdb running MiXCR on the PCR reads. The table shows 85,000 to 120,000 distinct CDR3 sequences, with 5% to 6% occurring only once. The input for sequencing was PBMCs, mostly from graft donor cells, taken 60 days after TCRalphabeta/CD19-depleted stem cell transplant. Receptor source: a female patient aged 2 to 10 who had a stem cell transplant for Fanconi anemia, so the T cells may come from the graft donor.

The chain carries TRBV3-1 and TRBJ2-5; unclear D gene. CDR1 and CDR2 (germline): LGHDT, YNNKEL (reference sequence). The length of the CDR3 is 14 residues. The germline V and J ends were trimmed by 5 bases and 4 bases, with 14 bases remaining between them. DNA for the CDR3: TGTGCCAGCAGCTCCCGATTGTTGGCAGAGACCCAGTACTTC. Translation gives CASSSRLLAETQYF.

This clonotype was counted ten times or more. The rearrangement joins TRBV7-2 to TRBJ2-2; 11 bases align to TRBD2. V was pared by 3 bases and J by 6 bases, with 6 bases of the junction left unmatched. CDR3 size: 16 residues. CDR1 is SGHTA, CDR2 FQGNSA, per germline. CDR3 sequence: CASSFTSGRRAGELFF. CDR3 coding DNA: TGTGCCAGCAGCTTTACTAGCGGGAGAAGGGCCGGGGAGCTGTTTTTT.

The gene calls are TRBV7-2 and TRBJ1-2; D is unresolved. Germline CDR1 is SGHTA and CDR2 is FQGNSA. With 5 bases removed from V and 3 bases from J, the gap between germline ends came to 22 bases. There are 17 residues in the CDR3. The CDR3 protein is CASSLGGRSSGYYGYTF. Written as DNA, the CDR3 is TGTGCCAGCAGCCTAGGTGGCAGGTCGTCCGGTTACTATGGCTACACCTTC.

This clonotype was observed many times. CDR3 sequence reads: CASSHTSLPYEQYF. The CDR3 region has the DNA TGCGCCAGCAGTCACACTAGCCTTCCCTACGAGCAGTACTTC. The J gene is TRBJ2-7, the V gene TRBV5-1; maybe TRBD2 (6 bases). V lost 5 bases to trimming and J lost 2 bases, with 14 bases between them. This CDR3 has 14 residues. Per germline, CDR1 SGHRS and CDR2 YFSETQ.

This clonotype was seen repeatedly, ten times or more. The rearrangement joins TRBV2 to TRBJ2-3, with TRBD2 as a possible D gene (6 bases). Trimming removed 10 bases from V and 4 bases from J, with 18 bases in between. The germline V gene encodes CDR1 SNHLY and CDR2 FYNNEI. The CDR3 runs 14 residues. CDR3 loop: CANRLGSNADTQYF. CDR3 in DNA: TGTGCCAACAGACTCGGGAGTAACGCAGATACGCAGTATTTT.

This clonotype occurred many times. The chain is built from TRBV28 and TRBJ2-7; 8 bases match TRBD1. This CDR3 comprises 16 residues. V was clipped by 1 base and J by 7 bases; unmatched bases: 12. Germline V gives CDR1 MDHEN, CDR2 SYDVKM. In DNA, the CDR3 is TGTGCCAGCAGTTTATATCCCCGGACAGGGTTAGGGGAGCAGTACTTC. Protein: CASSLYPRTGLGEQYF.

The chain combines TRBV5-1 with TRBJ2-3, with 9 bases identical to TRBD2. Trimming cost V 0 bases and J 4 bases; bases outside gene matches: 12. Germline V gene data show CDR1 as SGHRS and CDR2 as YFSETQ. The CDR3 loop spans 18 amino acids. For the CDR3, the DNA is TGCGCCAGCAGCTTGGCGATAGCGGGAGTGGAGGGGTCAGATACGCAGTATTTT. Encoded protein: CASSLAIAGVEGSDTQYF.

This clonotype was counted at least ten times. The chain is built from TRBV24-1 and TRBJ1-5, with TRBD1 matching 8 bases. The CDR3 length is 14 residues. CDR1 is KGHDR, CDR2 SFDVKD, per germline. Trimming removed 5 bases from V and 6 bases from J; junction bases left unmatched: 5. The CDR3 nucleotides are TGTGCCACCAGTGCGGGACAGGTGGGTCAGCCCCAGCATTTT. Its translation: CATSAGQVGQPQHF.

This clonotype was seen more than once but under ten times. The chain has TRBV4-2 and TRBJ2-2; possibly TRBD2 for D (6 bases). Germline values: CDR1 LGHNA, CDR2 YNFKEQ. The CDR3 covers 15 residues. The V end lost 11 bases, the J end lost 6 bases, and 22 bases lay between the germline ends. The CDR3, as DNA: TGTGCCGTTTCATCGGGACTCTATGAAGCCGGGGAGCTGTTTTTT. As protein: CAVSSGLYEAGELFF.

This clonotype was counted many times. The chain links TRBV7-3 to TRBJ2-5; D gene uncertain. This CDR3 is 15 amino acids long. The V end was cut by 3 bases, the J end by 2 bases, with 13 bases between. The V gene's germline CDR1 is SGHTA and CDR2 FQGTGA. CDR3 region: CASSLVSGIQETQYF. CDR3 coding DNA: TGTGCCAGCAGCTTGGTCTCGGGTATACAAGAGACCCAGTACTTC.

This clonotype was seen repeatedly, ten times or more. The chain employs TRBV20-1 and TRBJ2-7; 11 bases align to TRBD2. This CDR3 region has 15 residues. The V segment lost 0 bases and the J segment 3 bases; nucleotides outside the gene matches: 4. Germline V gene data show CDR1 as DFQATT and CDR2 as SNEGSKA (reference sequence). Here the CDR3 reads CSARELAGGYYEQYF. In DNA, the CDR3 is TGCAGTGCTAGAGAGCTAGCGGGAGGCTACTACGAGCAGTACTTC.

The chain links TRBV7-6 to TRBJ1-5, with D maybe TRBD1 (6 bases). The CDR3 consists of 13 residues. Germline values: CDR1 SGHVS, CDR2 FNYEAQ. V dropped 3 bases and J dropped 6 bases, with 9 bases sitting between them. CDR3 amino acids: CASSFDRSQPQHF. The CDR3 coding sequence is TGTGCCAGCAGCTTCGACAGGAGTCAGCCCCAGCATTTT.

In its sample, this clonotype was seen a few times. The chain joins TRBV20-1 to TRBJ2-7; 9 bases are a match to TRBD2. Losses at the gene ends were 6 bases for V and 6 bases for J; bases not matched to a gene: 12. Germline values: CDR1 DFQATT, CDR2 SNEGSKA (reference sequence). The CDR3 sequence is 14 residues long. The CDR3 DNA follows: TGCAGTGCGGATCCTAGCGGGATTCGGGGCGAGCAGTACTTC. It translates to CSADPSGIRGEQYF.

The rearrangement joins TRBV27 to TRBJ2-7; no reliable D call. Germline-derived CDR1 and CDR2 are MNHEY and SMNVEV (reference sequence). Trimming took off 0 bases at V and 3 bases at J, with 12 bases between the two ends. This CDR3 is built from 15 residues. DNA of the CDR3: TGTGCCAGCAGTTTATCCCTCCCCTCTCTCTACGAGCAGTACTTC. Residues: CASSLSLPSLYEQYF.

This clonotype has at least ten counts. V gene TRBV6-1 combines with J gene TRBJ1-1; D is ambiguous. V was cut by 5 bases and J by 0 bases, with 7 bases left in between. This CDR3 spans 13 amino acids. Per germline, CDR1 MNHNS and CDR2 SASEGT. The CDR3 spells CASSSLMNTEAFF. The DNA for the CDR3 is TGTGCCAGCAGTAGCCTTATGAACACTGAAGCTTTCTTT.

The CDR3 protein is CASSRERGGLDTQYF. CDR3 in DNA: TGTGCCAGCAGTCGAGAGAGGGGTGGACTAGATACGCAGTATTTT. This chain joins TRBV6-1 and TRBJ2-3; perhaps D is TRBD1 or TRBD2 (5 bases each). Germline CDR1 reads MNHNS; CDR2 reads SASEGT. This CDR3 comprises 15 residues. V was clipped by 5 bases and J by 5 bases, with 17 bases between them.

This clonotype was counted between two and nine times. The chain has TRBV20-1 and TRBJ1-5; 11 nucleotides align to TRBD1. CDR1 and CDR2 from the germline V gene are DFQATT and SNEGSKA (reference sequence). V trimming: 1 base; J trimming: 0 bases; junction bases outside the gene matches: 8. This CDR3 contains 18 residues. The CDR3 DNA follows: TGCAGTGCTAGAGGTCCGCGGGACAGGGGGTATAGCAATCAGCCCCAGCATTTT. Protein: CSARGPRDRGYSNQPQHF.

This clonotype was seen many times. The chain couples TRBV12-3 or TRBV12-4 to TRBJ1-6; D call uncertain. V gave up 2 bases and J gave up 0 bases, with 14 bases separating them. CDR3 size: 18 residues. The DNA for the CDR3 is TGTGCCAGCAGTTTAACAATAACGGGTAGCTCCTATAATTCACCCCTCCACTTT. As protein: CASSLTITGSSYNSPLHF.

This clonotype has at least ten counts. The chain carries TRBV7-8 and TRBJ2-5, with a possible D match to TRBD2 (5 bases). This CDR3 contains 11 residues. V was clipped by 2 bases and J by 10 bases, with 8 bases between them. Germline values: CDR1 SGHVS, CDR2 FQNEAQ. CDR3 coding DNA: TGTGCCAGCAGCTTAAAAGCGGACCAGTACTTC. Amino acid sequence: CASSLKADQYF.

The chain carries TRBV3-1 and TRBJ1-1; no reliable D call. Germline lookup yields CDR1 LGHDT and CDR2 YNNKEL (reference sequence). V was pared by 11 bases and J by 0 bases, with 28 bases between. CDR3 length equals 18 residues. The CDR3 sequence is CACCQDSQIKLLNTEAFF. Written as DNA, the CDR3 is TGTGCCTGCTGCCAAGACTCACAGATCAAGCTCTTGAACACTGAAGCTTTCTTT.

The chain carries TRBV5-1 and TRBJ2-5; the match to TRBD2 covers 8 bases. Germline-derived CDR1 and CDR2 are SGHRS and YFSETQ. V shed 3 bases and J 2 bases; nucleotides not matched to a gene: 3. The CDR3 extends over 14 amino acids. CDR3 loop: CASSSGTSQETQYF. As DNA, the CDR3 is TGCGCCAGCAGCTCAGGGACTAGTCAAGAGACCCAGTACTTC.